Below, one T cell receptor (beta chain) is given with its context. The antigen remains unidentified. The entry originates in a study of T cell responses to AZD1222 COVID-19 vaccine. Points from the study as a whole: Among vaccine-associated CD4 TCRs, coverage spanned spike, with dominance at 160-218 and 743-854. Sampled repertoires all dated from after the peak T cell response.

Using immunoSEQ multiplex PCR, the repertoire was profiled, and TCRdb retains in-frame clones only, with some absent. The repertoire includes about 27,000 clones, 92% of them detected once, and roughly 8.8% sits in the top ten. This CDR3 comprises 14 residues. Per the germline V gene, CDR1 is MNHEY and CDR2 is SMNVEV (reference sequence). The V end lost 7 bases, the J end lost 4 bases, and 13 bases lay between the germline ends. Pooling covered second doses at about 4 or about 12 weeks. The chain uses TRBV27 and TRBJ2-2, with a weak D call TRBD2 (5 bases). Sequences were derived from peripheral blood, sampled 28 days after the second AZD1222 dose. The receptor was isolated from an adult who received the AZD1222 COVID-19 vaccine. The CDR3 spells CASTSRRVTGELFF. In DNA form, the CDR3 reads TGTGCCAGCACCAGCCGGCGGGTCACCGGGGAGCTGTTTTTT.